Listed below are T cell receptor beta chains from one sample, sequenced in a study of shared clonotypes between healthy human individuals. This table comes from immunoSEQ multiplex PCR, and its TCRdb copy is limited to in-frame clones, with some not included. The sample contains some 2,000,000 clones, approximately 94% of which appear only once. The sequenced sample was naive CD8+ T cells sorted from blood. These receptors were taken from a man between 18 and 29 years old in good health. The CDR3 runs from the conserved cysteine through the conserved F or W. A D gene is named only where the DNA matches it firmly. Only part of the rows carry a size: once, few, many, or a class if the clone is expanded.

NA	TRBV4-1	NA	TRBJ2-1	TGCGCCAGCAGCCAAGGACCAGCCAGCTCCTACAATGAGCAGTTCTTC	CASSQGPASSYNEQFF
NA	TRBV14	NA	TRBJ2-1	TGTGCCAGCAGCCAAGATTTCGGGAGCCACAATGAGCAGTTCTTC	CASSQDFGSHNEQFF
NA	TRBV5-5	NA	TRBJ2-7	TGTGCCAGCAGCTTGAACAGCGCCTACGAGCAGTACTTC	CASSLNSAYEQYF
TRBD2	TRBV6-5	once	TRBJ2-1	TGTGCCAGCAGTTATGAGGCTAGCGGGAGCCATGAGCAGTTCTTC	CASSYEASGSHEQFF
TRBD2	TRBV4-1	NA	TRBJ2-7	TGCGCCAGCAGCCAACGTCTACCCGGGCTAGCGGCCTACGAGCAGTACTTC	CASSQRLPGLAAYEQYF
NA	TRBV9	NA	TRBJ2-2	TGTGCCAGCAGCGTAGCTGGGGTACGGATGGCCCGGGAGCTGTTTTTT	CASSVAGVRMARELFF
NA	TRBV7-5	once	TRBJ2-2	TGTGCCAGAAGCTTCCTAGCGGCGAACACCGGGGAGCTGTTTTTT	CARSFLAANTGELFF
NA	TRBV7-8	NA	TRBJ2-4	TGTGCCAGCACCCAATCGACAGGGAGGGACATTCAGTACTTC	CASTQSTGRDIQYF
NA	TRBV4-3	NA	TRBJ2-7	TGCGCCAGCAGCCAAGGTTTTGGGATCTCGTACGAGCAGTACTTC	CASSQGFGISYEQYF
TRBD2	TRBV9	NA	TRBJ2-7	TGTGCCAGCAGCGTGGGACTAGCGGGAGGCCTCGAGCAGTACTTC	CASSVGLAGGLEQYF
TRBD2	TRBV7-9	NA	TRBJ2-5	TGTGCCAGCAGCTTAGAGGGACTACAAGAGACCCAGTACTTC	CASSLEGLQETQYF
NA	TRBV9	NA	TRBJ2-3	TGTGCCAGCAGCGTAGAGGCGGGGCGCCCTACTAGCACAGATACGCAGTATTTT	CASSVEAGRPTSTDTQYF
NA	TRBV6-6	NA	TRBJ1-1	TGTGCCAGCAGTGCGGCGGGAGGCACTGAAGCTTTCTTT	CASSAAGGTEAFF
NA	TRBV6-1	NA	TRBJ1-5	TGTGCCAGCAGTGAAAGGGGATCCAATCAGCCCCAGCATTTT	CASSERGSNQPQHF
NA	TRBV10-3	NA	TRBJ1-3	TGTGCCATCAGTGAGTCGAATTCGCTTGACTCTGGAAACACCATATATTTT	CAISESNSLDSGNTIYF
NA	TRBV9	NA	TRBJ2-2	TGTGCCAGCAGCGCCACAGGAGACACCGGGGAGCTGTTTTTT	CASSATGDTGELFF
NA	TRBV25-1	NA	TRBJ1-1	TGTGCCAGCAGTGCAGGGTTTCTCACTGAAGCTTTCTTT	CASSAGFLTEAFF
NA	TRBV27	NA	TRBJ2-2	TGTGCCAGCAGTTTAACTCGCTCCGGGGAGCTGTTTTTT	CASSLTRSGELFF
NA	TRBV10-3	NA	TRBJ1-1	TGTGCCATCAGGGGGCGGGGATGGGAAGCTTTCTTT	CAIRGRGWEAFF
NA	TRBV5-7	NA	TRBJ1-3	TGTGCCAGCAGCTTGGGTAATACTGGAAACACCATATATTTT	CASSLGNTGNTIYF
NA	TRBV7-9	NA	TRBJ2-2	TGTGCCAGCAGCTTTCAAACCGGGGAGCTGTTTTTT	CASSFQTGELFF
NA	TRBV7-2	NA	TRBJ1-6	TGTGCCAGCAGCTTATTTCCGAGCTCCTATAATTCACCCCTCCACTTT	CASSLFPSSYNSPLHF
TRBD1	TRBV27	NA	TRBJ2-7	TGTGCCAGCCAGGCCGGGACAGGGTTCCACGAGCAGTACTTC	CASQAGTGFHEQYF
TRBD1	TRBV2	NA	TRBJ2-7	TGTGCCAGCATCTGGACAGGTGCCTACGAGCAGTACTTC	CASIWTGAYEQYF
NA	TRBV4-1	NA	TRBJ2-7	TGCGCCAGCAGCCAAGTTTTCCAGGCTTCCTACGAGCAGTACTTC	CASSQVFQASYEQYF
NA	TRBV28	NA	TRBJ2-7	TGTGCCAGCAGTTTGGGCCCCATATGGCAGGGGTCCTACGAGCAGTACTTC	CASSLGPIWQGSYEQYF
NA	TRBV7-9	NA	TRBJ2-5	TGTGCCAGCAGCTTAGTAGGGACTGGAGAGACCCAGTACTTC	CASSLVGTGETQYF
TRBD1	TRBV27	once	TRBJ1-4	TGTGCCAGCAGTTCGACAGGGTCGGGTGAAAAACTGTTTTTT	CASSSTGSGEKLFF
TRBD2	TRBV28	NA	TRBJ2-7	TGTGCCAGCAGTTTAATCTGGGAGGGTGAGAGGTACGAGCAGTACTTC	CASSLIWEGERYEQYF
NA	TRBV6-5	NA	TRBJ1-1	TGTGCCAGCAGTTACGATGGCGGCAACACTGAAGCTTTCTTT	CASSYDGGNTEAFF
TRBD1	TRBV10-3	NA	TRBJ1-1	TGTGCCATCAGTGAACCCCGGACAGGACCGAGAGCTTTCTTT	CAISEPRTGPRAFF
TRBD1	TRBV7-9	NA	TRBJ2-1	TGTGCCAGCAGCTTAGGTCGGGACAGGGATTATGGCAATGAGCAGTTCTTC	CASSLGRDRDYGNEQFF
TRBD1	TRBV5-1	NA	TRBJ2-5	TGCGCCAGCAGCTCGGGACAGGGGGCGGTAAGGGAGACCCAGTACTTC	CASSSGQGAVRETQYF
NA	TRBV5-4	NA	TRBJ2-7	TGTGCCAGCAGCTTGAGTTGGGCAGATGCGTACGAGCAGTACTTC	CASSLSWADAYEQYF
TRBD2	TRBV27	NA	TRBJ2-2	TGTGCCAGCAGTCCCCTAAAGACTAGCGGGAGAACCGGGGAGCTGTTTTTT	CASSPLKTSGRTGELFF
NA	TRBV6-5	NA	TRBJ1-3	TGTGCCAGCAGTTACTCGACAGCCGGCTCTGGAAACACCATATATTTT	CASSYSTAGSGNTIYF
NA	TRBV6-6	NA	TRBJ1-1	TGTGCCAGCAGTTACCGGGGGTCGGACACTGAAGCTTTCTTT	CASSYRGSDTEAFF
NA	TRBV7-3	once	TRBJ2-7	TGTGCCAGCAGCTTAGAGGGAAGCTTATACGAGCAGTACTTC	CASSLEGSLYEQYF
NA	TRBV6-1	NA	TRBJ1-5	TGTGCCAGCAGTGAAGCGGGAAGCAATCAGCCCCAGCATTTT	CASSEAGSNQPQHF
NA	TRBV11-2	NA	TRBJ2-4	TGTGCCAGCAGCCTATGGGTGGGGGACCTAGCCAAAAACATTCAGTACTTC	CASSLWVGDLAKNIQYF
NA	TRBV10-2	NA	TRBJ1-6	TGCGCCAGCAGTGACCTCGGGCCCTCCTATAATTCACCCCTCCACTTT	CASSDLGPSYNSPLHF
NA	TRBV4-1	NA	TRBJ1-3	TGCGCCAGCAGCCAGAACCAGGGAACTGGAAACACCATATATTTT	CASSQNQGTGNTIYF
NA	TRBV6-5	NA	TRBJ1-6	TGTGCCAGCAGCCAACCGACGGCTGGCAATTCACCCCTCCACTTT	CASSQPTAGNSPLHF
NA	TRBV6-1	NA	TRBJ1-4	TGTGCCAGCGGTGCCTTGCTGGGGGCAGGAGAAAAACTGTTTTTT	CASGALLGAGEKLFF
NA	TRBV7-9	once	TRBJ2-7	TGTGCCAGCAGCCCCCCAAGCTCCTACGAGCAGTACTTC	CASSPPSSYEQYF
NA	TRBV28	NA	TRBJ1-1	TGTGCCAGCAGCCTCCGGGGGCCCTTGAACACTGAAGCTTTCTTT	CASSLRGPLNTEAFF
NA	TRBV10-3	NA	TRBJ2-2	TGTGCCATCAGTGAAGTCTCCTACACCGGGGAGCTGTTTTTT	CAISEVSYTGELFF
TRBD2	TRBV10-2	NA	TRBJ2-5	TGCGCCAGCAGTCTAGCGGGGGGGCTAGAGACCCAGTACTTC	CASSLAGGLETQYF
TRBD1	TRBV11-2	NA	TRBJ2-7	TGTGCCAGCAGCCCAGGACAGGGGGGATACGAGCAGTACTTC	CASSPGQGGYEQYF
NA	TRBV7-9	NA	TRBJ1-4	TGTGCCAGCGGGTCGAAGGACTCGGGTGAAAAACTGTTTTTT	CASGSKDSGEKLFF